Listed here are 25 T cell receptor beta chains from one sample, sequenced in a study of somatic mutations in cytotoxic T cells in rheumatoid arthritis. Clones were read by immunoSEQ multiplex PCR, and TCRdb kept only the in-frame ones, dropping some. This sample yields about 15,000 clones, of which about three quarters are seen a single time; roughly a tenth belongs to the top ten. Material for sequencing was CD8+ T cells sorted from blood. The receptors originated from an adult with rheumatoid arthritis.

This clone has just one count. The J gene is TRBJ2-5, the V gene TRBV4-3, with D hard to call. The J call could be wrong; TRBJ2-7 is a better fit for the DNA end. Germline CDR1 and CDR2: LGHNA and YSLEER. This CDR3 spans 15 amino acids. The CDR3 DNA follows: TGCGCCAGCAGCCAAGATACCGGTCGGCTCTACGAGCAGTACTTC. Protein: CASSQDTGRLYEQYF.

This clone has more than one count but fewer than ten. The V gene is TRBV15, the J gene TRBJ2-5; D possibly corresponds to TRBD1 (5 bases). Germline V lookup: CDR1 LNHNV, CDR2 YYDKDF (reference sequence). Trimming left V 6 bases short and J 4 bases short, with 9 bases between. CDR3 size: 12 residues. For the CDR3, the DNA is TGTGCCACCAGTCCGGACACAGAGACCCAGTACTTC. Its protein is CATSPDTETQYF. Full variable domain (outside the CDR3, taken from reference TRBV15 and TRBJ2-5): DAMVIQNPRYQVTQFGKPVTLSCSQTLNHNVMYWYQQKSSQAPKLLFHYYDKDFNNEADTPDNFQSRRPNTSFCFLDIRSPGLGDTAMYLCATSPDTETQYFGPGTRLLVL.

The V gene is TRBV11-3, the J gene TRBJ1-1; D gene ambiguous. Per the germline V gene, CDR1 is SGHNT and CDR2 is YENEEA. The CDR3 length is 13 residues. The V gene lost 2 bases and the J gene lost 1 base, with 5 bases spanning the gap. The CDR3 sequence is CASSLYENTEAFF. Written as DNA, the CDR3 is TGTGCCAGCAGCTTATACGAGAACACTGAAGCTTTCTTT.

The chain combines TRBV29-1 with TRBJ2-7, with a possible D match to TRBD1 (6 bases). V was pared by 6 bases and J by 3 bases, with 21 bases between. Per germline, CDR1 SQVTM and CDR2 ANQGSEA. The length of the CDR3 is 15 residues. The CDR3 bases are TGCAGCGTAGAGAACCGGGACACCCTAGGCTACGAGCAGTACTTC. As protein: CSVENRDTLGYEQYF.

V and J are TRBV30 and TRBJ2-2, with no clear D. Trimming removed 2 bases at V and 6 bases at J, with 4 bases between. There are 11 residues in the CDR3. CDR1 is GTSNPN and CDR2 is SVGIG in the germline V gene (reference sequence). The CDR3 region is CAWSPPGELFF. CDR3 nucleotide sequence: TGTGCCTGGAGTCCCCCCGGGGAGCTGTTTTTT.

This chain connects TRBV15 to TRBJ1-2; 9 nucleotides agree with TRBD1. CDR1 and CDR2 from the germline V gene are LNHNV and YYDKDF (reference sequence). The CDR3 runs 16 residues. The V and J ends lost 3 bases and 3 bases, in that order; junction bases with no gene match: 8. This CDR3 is CATSRGRDRVDYGYTF. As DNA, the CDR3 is TGTGCCACCAGCAGGGGCCGGGACAGGGTCGACTATGGCTACACCTTC.

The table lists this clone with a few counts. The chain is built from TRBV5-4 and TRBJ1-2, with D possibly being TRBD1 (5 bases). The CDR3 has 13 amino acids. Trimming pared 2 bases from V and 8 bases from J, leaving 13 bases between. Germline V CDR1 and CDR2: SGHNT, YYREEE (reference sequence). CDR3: CASSFFGGEGYTF. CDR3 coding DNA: TGTGCCAGCAGCTTCTTCGGGGGAGAGGGCTACACCTTC.

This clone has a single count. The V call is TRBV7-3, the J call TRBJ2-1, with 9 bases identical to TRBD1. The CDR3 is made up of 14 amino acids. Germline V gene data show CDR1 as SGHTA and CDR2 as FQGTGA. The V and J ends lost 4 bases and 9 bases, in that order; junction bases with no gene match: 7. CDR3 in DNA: TGTGCCAGCAGCTCGGGACAGGGACTAAGTGAGCAGTTCTTC. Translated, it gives CASSSGQGLSEQFF.

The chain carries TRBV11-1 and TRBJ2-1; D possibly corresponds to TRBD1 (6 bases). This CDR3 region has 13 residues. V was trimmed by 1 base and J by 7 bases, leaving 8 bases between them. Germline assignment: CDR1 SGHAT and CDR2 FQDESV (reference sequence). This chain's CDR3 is CASSLGGGNEQFF. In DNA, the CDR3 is TGTGCCAGCAGCTTAGGAGGGGGAAATGAGCAGTTCTTC.

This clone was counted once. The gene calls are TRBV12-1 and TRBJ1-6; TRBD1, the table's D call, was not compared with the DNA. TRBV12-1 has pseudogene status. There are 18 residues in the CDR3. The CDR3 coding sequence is TGTGCCAGCAGCTTTGTGTCTTTTAAAGACAGTCCAAGTTCACCCCTCCACTTT. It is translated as CASSFVSFKDSPSSPLHF.

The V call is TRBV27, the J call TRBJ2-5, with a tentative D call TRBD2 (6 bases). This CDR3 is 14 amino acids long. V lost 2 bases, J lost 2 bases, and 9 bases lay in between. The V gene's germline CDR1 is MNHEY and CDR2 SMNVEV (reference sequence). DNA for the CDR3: TGTGCCAGCAGTTTAGGGACTCTTCAAGAGACCCAGTACTTC. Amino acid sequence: CASSLGTLQETQYF.

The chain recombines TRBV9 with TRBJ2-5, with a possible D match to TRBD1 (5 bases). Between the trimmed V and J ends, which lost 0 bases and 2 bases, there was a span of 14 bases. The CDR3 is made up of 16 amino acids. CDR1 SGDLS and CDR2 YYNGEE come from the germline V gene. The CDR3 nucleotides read TGTGCCAGCAGCGTAGGTTGGGGCAGGGCGCAAGAGACCCAGTACTTC. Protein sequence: CASSVGWGRAQETQYF.

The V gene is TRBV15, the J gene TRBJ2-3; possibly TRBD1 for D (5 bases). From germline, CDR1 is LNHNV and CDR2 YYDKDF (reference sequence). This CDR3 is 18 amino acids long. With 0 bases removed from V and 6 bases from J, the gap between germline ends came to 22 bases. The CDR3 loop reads CATSREELGPAAKDTQYF. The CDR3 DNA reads TGTGCCACCAGCAGAGAAGAATTGGGGCCCGCGGCCAAGGATACGCAGTATTTT.

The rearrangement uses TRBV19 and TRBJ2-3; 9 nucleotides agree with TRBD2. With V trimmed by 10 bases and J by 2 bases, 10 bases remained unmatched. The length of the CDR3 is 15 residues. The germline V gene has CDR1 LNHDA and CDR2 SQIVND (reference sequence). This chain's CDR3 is CATSLAGSFTDTQYF. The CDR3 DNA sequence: TGTGCCACTTCTCTAGCGGGGTCCTTCACAGATACGCAGTATTTT.

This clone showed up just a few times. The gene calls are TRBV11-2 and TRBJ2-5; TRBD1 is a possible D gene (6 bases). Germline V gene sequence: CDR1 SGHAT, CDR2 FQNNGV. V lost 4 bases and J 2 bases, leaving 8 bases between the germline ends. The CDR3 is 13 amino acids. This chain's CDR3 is CASSYRVQETQYF. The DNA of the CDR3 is TGTGCCAGCAGCTACAGGGTACAAGAGACCCAGTACTTC.

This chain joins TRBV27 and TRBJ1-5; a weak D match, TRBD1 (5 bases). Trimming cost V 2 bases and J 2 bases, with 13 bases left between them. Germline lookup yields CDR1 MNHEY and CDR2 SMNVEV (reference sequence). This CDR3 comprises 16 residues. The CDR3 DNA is TGTGCCAGCAGTTTAGGGGGGGAGGTCGGCAATCAGCCCCAGCATTTT. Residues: CASSLGGEVGNQPQHF.

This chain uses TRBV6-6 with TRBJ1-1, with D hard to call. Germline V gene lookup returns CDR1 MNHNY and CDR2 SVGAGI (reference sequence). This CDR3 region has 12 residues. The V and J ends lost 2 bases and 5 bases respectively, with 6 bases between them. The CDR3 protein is CASSYVGTEAFF. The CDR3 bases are TGTGCCAGCAGTTACGTGGGGACTGAAGCTTTCTTT.

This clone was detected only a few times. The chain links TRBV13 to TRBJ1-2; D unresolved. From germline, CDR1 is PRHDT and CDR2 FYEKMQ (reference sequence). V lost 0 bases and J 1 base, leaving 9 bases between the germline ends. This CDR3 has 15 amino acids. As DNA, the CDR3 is TGTGCCAGCAGCTTAGGATTAGGCAGTAACTATGGCTACACCTTC. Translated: CASSLGLGSNYGYTF. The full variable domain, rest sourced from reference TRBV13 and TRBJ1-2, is AAGVIQSPRHLIKEKRETATLKCYPIPRHDTVYWYQQGPGQDPQFLISFYEKMQSDKGSIPDRFSAQQFSDYHSELNMSSLELGDSALYFCASSLGLGSNYGYTFGSGTRLTVV.

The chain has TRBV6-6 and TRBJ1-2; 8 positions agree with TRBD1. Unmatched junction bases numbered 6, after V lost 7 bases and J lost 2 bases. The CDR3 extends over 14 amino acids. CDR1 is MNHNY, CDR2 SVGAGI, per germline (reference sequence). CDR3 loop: CASNQQGGNYGYTF. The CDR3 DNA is TGTGCCAGCAATCAACAGGGGGGGAACTATGGCTACACCTTC.

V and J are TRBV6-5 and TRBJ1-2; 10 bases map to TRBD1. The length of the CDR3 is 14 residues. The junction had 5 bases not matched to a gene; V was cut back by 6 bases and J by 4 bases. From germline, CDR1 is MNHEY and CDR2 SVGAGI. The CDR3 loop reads CASRGTGESYGYTF. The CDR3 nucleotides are TGTGCCAGCAGGGGGACAGGGGAAAGCTATGGCTACACCTTC.

As DNA, the CDR3 is TGCGCCAGCAGCTTCCGGGGGGGCTGGAATGAGCAGTTCTTC. Protein product: CASSFRGGWNEQFF. The V gene is TRBV5-1, the J gene TRBJ2-1; 8 nucleotides agree with TRBD2. V lost 2 bases to trimming and J lost 7 bases; unmatched junction nucleotides: 5. Germline V gene lookup returns CDR1 SGHRS and CDR2 YFSETQ. CDR3 length equals 14 residues.

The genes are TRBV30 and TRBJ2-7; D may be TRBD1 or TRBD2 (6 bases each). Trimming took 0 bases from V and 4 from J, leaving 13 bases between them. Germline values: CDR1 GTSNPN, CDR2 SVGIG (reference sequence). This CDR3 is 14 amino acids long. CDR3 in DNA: TGTGCCTGGAGTGTAGAGACGGGGGCATACGAGCAGTACTTC. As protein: CAWSVETGAYEQYF.

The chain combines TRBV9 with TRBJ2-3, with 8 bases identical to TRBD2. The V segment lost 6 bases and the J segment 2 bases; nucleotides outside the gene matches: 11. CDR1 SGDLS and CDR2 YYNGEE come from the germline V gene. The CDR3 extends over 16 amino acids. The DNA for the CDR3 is TGTGCCAGCAACCTCGGGGGGCGGGGGGACACAGATACGCAGTATTTT. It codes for CASNLGGRGDTDTQYF.

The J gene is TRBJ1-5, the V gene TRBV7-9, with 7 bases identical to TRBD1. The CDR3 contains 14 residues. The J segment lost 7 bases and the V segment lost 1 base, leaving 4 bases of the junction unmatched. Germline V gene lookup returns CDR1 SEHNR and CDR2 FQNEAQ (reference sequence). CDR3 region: CASSLGQGVQPQHF. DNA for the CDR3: TGTGCCAGCAGCTTAGGACAGGGTGTGCAGCCCCAGCATTTT.

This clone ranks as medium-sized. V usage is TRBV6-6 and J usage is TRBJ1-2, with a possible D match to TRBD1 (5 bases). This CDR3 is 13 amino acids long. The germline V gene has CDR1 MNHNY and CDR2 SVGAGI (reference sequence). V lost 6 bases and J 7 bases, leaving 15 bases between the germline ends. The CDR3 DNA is TGTGCCAGCAGGGGATGGGGCTTCAGTGGCTACACCTTC. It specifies CASRGWGFSGYTF.